This T cell receptor (beta chain) originates from a study of blood T cell repertoires in COVID-19. Overall study: Sites across the United States, Italy and Spain contributed samples from acute and convalescent COVID-19. Sources were T cells, B-cell-depleted T cells, or PBMCs; the material itself was cDNA or gDNA.

Original data processing: Estimated nucleated cell counts came from reference gene primer amplification. Sequenced by immunoSEQ multiplex PCR; TCRdb stores in-frame clones only, minus some. The V and J calls and clone size come from that table; D and trimming were worked out from the DNA. The sample has 42,000 or so clones, around 94% seen once. The TCR originated in a man aged 45-65 years with active COVID-19. The sequenced sample was peripheral blood.

The CDR3 region has the DNA TGTGCCAGCAGTCTAAAGAATGGGAGAGCTTTCTTT. The encoded protein is CASSLKNGRAFF. This rearrangement joins TRBV6-5 to TRBJ1-1, with D unresolved. This CDR3 is 12 amino acids long. Trimming took off 5 bases at V and 10 bases at J, with 14 bases between the two ends. Germline CDR1 MNHEY, CDR2 SVGAGI.